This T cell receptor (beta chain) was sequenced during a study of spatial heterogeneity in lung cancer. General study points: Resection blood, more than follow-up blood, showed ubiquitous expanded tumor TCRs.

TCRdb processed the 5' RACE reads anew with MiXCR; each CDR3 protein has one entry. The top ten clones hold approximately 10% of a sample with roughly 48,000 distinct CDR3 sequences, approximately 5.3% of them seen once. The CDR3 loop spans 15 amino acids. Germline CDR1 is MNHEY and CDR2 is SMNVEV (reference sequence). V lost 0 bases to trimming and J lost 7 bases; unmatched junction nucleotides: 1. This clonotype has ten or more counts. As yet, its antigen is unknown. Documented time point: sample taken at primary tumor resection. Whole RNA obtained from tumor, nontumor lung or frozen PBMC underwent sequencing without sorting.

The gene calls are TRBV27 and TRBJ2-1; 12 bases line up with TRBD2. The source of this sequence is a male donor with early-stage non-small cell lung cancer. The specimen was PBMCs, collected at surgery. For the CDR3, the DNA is TGTGCCAGCAGTTTATCGACTAGCGGGAGAAATGAGCAGTTCTTC. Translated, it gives CASSLSTSGRNEQFF.